The clone carrying this TCR beta chain was detected only a few times. This specimen belongs to a study of T-cell memory formation after mild COVID-19. Trimming cost V 0 bases and J 4 bases, with 12 bases left between them. In germline, CDR1 is LGHNA, CDR2 YNFKEQ. The CDR3 consists of 15 residues. MiXCR was run by TCRdb on the 5' RACE reads, yielding one entry per CDR3 protein. The table includes 400,000 or so distinct CDR3 sequences, 20% detected once. Input material: PBMCs or a T cell subset sorted from them (not recorded which). The sequence derives from an adult woman who had mild COVID-19 (a few samples of this study predate the infection). Cell type and time point are not known. The rearrangement uses TRBV4-2 and TRBJ1-1; D ambiguous. The CDR3 spells CASSQENLAGTEAFF. In nucleotides, the CDR3 is TGTGCCAGCAGCCAAGAGAACCTAGCGGGCACTGAAGCTTTCTTT.